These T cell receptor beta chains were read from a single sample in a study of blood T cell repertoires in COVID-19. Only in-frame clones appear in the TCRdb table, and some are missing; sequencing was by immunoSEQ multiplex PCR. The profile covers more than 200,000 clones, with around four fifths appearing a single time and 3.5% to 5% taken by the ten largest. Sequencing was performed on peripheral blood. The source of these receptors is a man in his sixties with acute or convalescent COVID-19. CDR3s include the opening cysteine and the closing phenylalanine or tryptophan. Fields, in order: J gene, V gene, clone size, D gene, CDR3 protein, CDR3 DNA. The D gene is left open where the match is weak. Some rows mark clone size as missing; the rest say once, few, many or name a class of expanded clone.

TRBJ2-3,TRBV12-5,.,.,CASGFGGDTQYF,TGTGCTAGTGGTTTCGGAGGAGATACGCAGTATTTT
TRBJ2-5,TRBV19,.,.,CASSIGGVGAHQETQYF,TGTGCCAGTAGTATAGGGGGGGTTGGGGCCCACCAAGAGACCCAGTACTTC
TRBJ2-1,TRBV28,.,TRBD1,CASRLQGNEQFF,TGTGCCAGCAGGTTACAGGGGAATGAGCAGTTCTTC
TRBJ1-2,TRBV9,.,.,CASSVGGLTSSTYGYTF,TGTGCCAGCAGCGTAGGGGGCCTTACGTCGTCTACCTATGGCTACACCTTC
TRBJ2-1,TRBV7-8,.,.,CASSHNQAGLDEQFF,TGTGCCAGCAGCCATAATCAGGCAGGGCTCGATGAGCAGTTCTTC
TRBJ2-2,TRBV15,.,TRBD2,CATSREGIYTGELFF,TGTGCCACTAGCAGGGAGGGAATATACACCGGGGAGCTGTTTTTT
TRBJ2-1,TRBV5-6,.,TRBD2,CASSSGGYFYNEQFF,TGTGCCAGCAGCTCCGGGGGGTACTTTTACAATGAGCAGTTCTTC
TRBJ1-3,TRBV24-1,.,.,CATSDQDSGNTIYF,TGTGCCACCAGTGATCAGGACTCTGGAAACACCATATATTTT
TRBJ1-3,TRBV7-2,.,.,CASSLAQGNTIYF,TGTGCCAGCAGCTTGGCCCAGGGAAACACCATATATTTT
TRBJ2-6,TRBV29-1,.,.,CSVGPRARGYSGANVLTF,TGCAGCGTTGGGCCCCGGGCCAGGGGTTACTCTGGGGCCAACGTCCTGACTTTC
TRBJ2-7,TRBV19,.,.,CASSMSRDTTYEQYF,TGTGCCAGTAGTATGTCCCGGGACACCACCTACGAGCAGTACTTC
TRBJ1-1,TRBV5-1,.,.,CASSTGGSGAGGAFF,TGCGCCAGCAGCACGGGGGGATCCGGGGCCGGAGGGGCTTTCTTT
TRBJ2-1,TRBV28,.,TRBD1,CASSPGTGGYNEQFF,TGTGCCAGCAGTCCCGGGACAGGGGGCTACAATGAGCAGTTCTTC
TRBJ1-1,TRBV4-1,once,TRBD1,CASSQDSLGQGGPEAFF,TGCGCCAGCAGCCAAGACAGTTTAGGACAGGGAGGGCCTGAAGCTTTCTTT
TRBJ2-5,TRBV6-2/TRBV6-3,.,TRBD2,CASSYSTSGGDEETQYF,TGTGCCAGCAGTTACTCGACTAGCGGGGGGGACGAAGAGACCCAGTACTTC
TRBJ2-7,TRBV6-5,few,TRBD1,CASSFDRGREQYF,TGTGCCAGCAGTTTCGACAGGGGGCGCGAGCAGTACTTC